Below are 8 T cell receptor beta chains sequenced from a single sample in a study of blood T cell repertoires in COVID-19. TCRdb's copy holds only in-frame clones and misses some; the assay was immunoSEQ multiplex PCR. Of around 450,000 clones in the sample, around 90% are singletons; the top ten hold approximately 2%. The sequencing sample was made of PBMCs or T cells enriched from blood (not recorded which). The receptors come from a woman in her late teens or twenties with acute COVID-19.

This chain uses TRBV5-4 with TRBJ2-3; 10 positions agree with TRBD2. V was clipped by 5 bases and J by 0 bases; unmatched bases: 3. The germline gives CDR1 SGHNT, CDR2 YYREEE (reference sequence). CDR3 length: 15 amino acids. CDR3: CASRPSGGSTDTQYF. CDR3 nucleotides: TGTGCCAGCAGACCTAGCGGGGGAAGCACAGATACGCAGTATTTT. The whole variable domain, remainder taken from reference TRBV5-4 and TRBJ2-3, is ETGVTQSPTHLIKTRGQQVTLRCSSQSGHNTVSWYQQALGQGPQFIFQYYREEENGRGNFPPRFSGLQFPNYSSELNVNALELDDSALYLCASRPSGGSTDTQYFGPGTRLTVL.

The V and J genes are TRBV21-1 and TRBJ2-5; TRBD1, the table's D call, lacks a check against the DNA. TRBV21-1 is termed a pseudogene. The CDR3 contains 15 residues. The CDR3 nucleotides read TGTGCCAGCAGCGGCTGGGACAGGGGTGAAGAGACCCAGTACTTC. This encodes CASSGWDRGEETQYF.

The chain couples TRBV7-9 to TRBJ1-6; D is unclear. This CDR3 spans 16 amino acids. CDR1 and CDR2 from the germline V gene are SEHNR and FQNEAQ (reference sequence). V was shortened by 0 bases and J by 5 bases, with 11 bases between the two germline ends. CDR3 loop: CASSLAPGLDNSPLHF. The CDR3 nucleotides read TGTGCCAGCAGCTTAGCGCCGGGTTTGGATAATTCACCCCTCCACTTT.

V usage is TRBV6-2 or TRBV6-3 and J usage is TRBJ2-2, with TRBD2 matching over 8 bases. This CDR3 has 17 amino acids. The trim removed 4 bases at V and 3 bases at J, leaving 10 bases unmatched. The germline V gene encodes CDR1 MNHEY and CDR2 SVGEGT. In DNA, the CDR3 is TGTGCCAGCAGTTGGACTAGCTTGGGAGAGGACACCGGGGAGCTGTTTTTT. It yields the protein CASSWTSLGEDTGELFF.

The V and J genes are TRBV7-3 and TRBJ2-1; D remains unclear. The V end lost 2 bases, the J end lost 9 bases, and 14 bases lay between the germline ends. CDR3 size: 14 residues. The V gene's germline CDR1 is SGHTA and CDR2 FQGTGA. Written as DNA, the CDR3 is TGTGCCAGCAGCTTACGATCGACTGGAAGTGAGCAGTTCTTC. Amino acid sequence: CASSLRSTGSEQFF.

The chain is built from TRBV3-1 (or the pseudogene TRBV3-2) and TRBJ1-1, with a tentative D call TRBD1 (5 bases). Germline CDR1 LGHDT, CDR2 YNNKEL (reference sequence). Trimming removed 1 base at V and 11 bases at J, with 11 bases between. This CDR3 spans 12 amino acids. The CDR3 spells CASSQVGRAAFF. The DNA for the CDR3 is TGTGCCAGCAGCCAAGTTGGCAGGGCCGCTTTCTTT.

The gene calls are TRBV5-1 and TRBJ2-2; the D gene is possibly TRBD1 (6 bases). Germline V lookup: CDR1 SGHRS, CDR2 YFSETQ. CDR3 length: 18 amino acids. Trimming pared 4 bases from V and 1 base from J, leaving 20 bases between. The CDR3 DNA reads as TGCGCCAGCAGCAACCCTAGGACAGAACTAATGAACACCGGGGAGCTGTTTTTT. Translated, it gives CASSNPRTELMNTGELFF.

This chain joins TRBV3-1 (or the pseudogene TRBV3-2) and TRBJ1-2; 11 bases line up with TRBD1. The V gene end was trimmed by 4 bases and the J gene end by 11 bases; junction bases not matched to a gene: 3. Germline values: CDR1 LGHDT, CDR2 YNNKEL (reference sequence). This CDR3 comprises 12 residues. The CDR3 reads CASSPGQGAYTF. In DNA, the CDR3 is TGTGCCAGCAGCCCCGGACAGGGGGCTTACACCTTC.